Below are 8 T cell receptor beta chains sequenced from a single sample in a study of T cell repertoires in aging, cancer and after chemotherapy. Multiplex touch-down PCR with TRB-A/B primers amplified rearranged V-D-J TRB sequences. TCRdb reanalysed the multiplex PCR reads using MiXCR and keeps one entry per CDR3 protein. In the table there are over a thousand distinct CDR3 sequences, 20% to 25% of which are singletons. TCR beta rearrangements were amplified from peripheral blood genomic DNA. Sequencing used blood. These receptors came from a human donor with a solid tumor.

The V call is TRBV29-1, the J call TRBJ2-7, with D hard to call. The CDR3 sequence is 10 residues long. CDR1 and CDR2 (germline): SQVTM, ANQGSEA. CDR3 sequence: CRAETYEQYF. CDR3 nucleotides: TGCAGGGCAGAGACCTACGAGCAGTACTTC.

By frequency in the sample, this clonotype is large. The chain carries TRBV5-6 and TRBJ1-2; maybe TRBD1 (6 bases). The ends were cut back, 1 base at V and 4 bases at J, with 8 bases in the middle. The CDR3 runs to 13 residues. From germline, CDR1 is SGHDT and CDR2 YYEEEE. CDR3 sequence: CASSLPDSYGYTF. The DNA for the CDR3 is TGTGCCAGCAGCTTGCCGGACAGCTATGGCTACACCTTC.

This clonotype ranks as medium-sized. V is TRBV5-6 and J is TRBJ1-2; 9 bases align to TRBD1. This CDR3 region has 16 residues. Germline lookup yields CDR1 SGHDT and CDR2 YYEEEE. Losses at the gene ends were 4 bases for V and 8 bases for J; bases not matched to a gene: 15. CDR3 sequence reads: CASSDLTGGSFRGYTF. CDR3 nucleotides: TGTGCCAGCAGCGACCTGACAGGGGGAAGTTTTCGGGGCTACACCTTC.

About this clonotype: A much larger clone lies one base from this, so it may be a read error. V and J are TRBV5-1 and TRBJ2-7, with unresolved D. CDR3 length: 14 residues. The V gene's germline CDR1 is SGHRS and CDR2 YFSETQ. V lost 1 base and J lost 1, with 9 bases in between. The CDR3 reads CASSLRISSYEQYF. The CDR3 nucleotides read TGCGCCAGCAGCTTGCGTATCTCGTCCTACGAGCAGTACTTC.

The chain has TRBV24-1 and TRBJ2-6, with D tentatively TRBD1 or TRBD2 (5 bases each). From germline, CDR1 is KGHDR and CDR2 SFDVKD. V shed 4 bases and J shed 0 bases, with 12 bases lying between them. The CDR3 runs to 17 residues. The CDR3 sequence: CATSDSGRFSGANVLTF. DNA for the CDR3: TGTGCCACCAGTGACTCGGGACGGTTCTCTGGGGCCAACGTCCTGACTTTC.

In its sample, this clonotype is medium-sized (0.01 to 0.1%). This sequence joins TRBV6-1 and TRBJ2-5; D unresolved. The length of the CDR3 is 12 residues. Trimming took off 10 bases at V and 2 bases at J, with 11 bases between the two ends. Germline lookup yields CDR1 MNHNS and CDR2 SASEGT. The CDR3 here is CAIPTGQETQYF. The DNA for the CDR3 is TGTGCCATACCGACGGGTCAAGAGACCCAGTACTTC.

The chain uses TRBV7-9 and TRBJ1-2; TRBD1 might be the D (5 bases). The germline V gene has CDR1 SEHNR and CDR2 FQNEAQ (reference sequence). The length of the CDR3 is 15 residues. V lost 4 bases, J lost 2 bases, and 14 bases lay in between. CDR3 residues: CASSSGGVGNYGYTF. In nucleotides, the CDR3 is TGTGCCAGCAGCTCAGGAGGGGTGGGGAACTATGGCTACACCTTC.

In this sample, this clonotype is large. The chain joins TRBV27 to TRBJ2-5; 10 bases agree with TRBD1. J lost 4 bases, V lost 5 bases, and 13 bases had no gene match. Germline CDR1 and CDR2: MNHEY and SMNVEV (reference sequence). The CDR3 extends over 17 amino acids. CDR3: CASSADPDRGPGETQYF. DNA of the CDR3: TGTGCCAGCAGTGCCGACCCCGACAGGGGGCCCGGAGAGACCCAGTACTTC.